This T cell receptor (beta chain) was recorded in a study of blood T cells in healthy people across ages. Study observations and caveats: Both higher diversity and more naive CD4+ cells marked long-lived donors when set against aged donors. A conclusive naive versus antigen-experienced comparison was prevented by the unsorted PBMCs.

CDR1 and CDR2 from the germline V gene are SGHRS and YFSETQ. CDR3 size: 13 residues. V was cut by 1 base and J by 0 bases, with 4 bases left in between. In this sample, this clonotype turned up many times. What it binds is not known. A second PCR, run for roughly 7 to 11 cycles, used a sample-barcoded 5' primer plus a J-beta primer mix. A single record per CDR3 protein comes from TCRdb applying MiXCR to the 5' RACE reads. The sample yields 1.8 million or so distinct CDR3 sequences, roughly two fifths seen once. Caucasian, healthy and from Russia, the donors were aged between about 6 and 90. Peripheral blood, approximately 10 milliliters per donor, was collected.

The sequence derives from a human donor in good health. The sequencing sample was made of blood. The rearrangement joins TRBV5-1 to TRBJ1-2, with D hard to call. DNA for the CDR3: TGCGCCAGCAGCTTGAGGGCTAACTATGGCTACACCTTC. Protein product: CASSLRANYGYTF.